This T cell receptor (beta chain) emerged from a study of Graves' ophthalmopathy and Graves' hyperthyroidism. Trimming removed 5 bases from V and 2 bases from J, with 16 bases in between. The germline gives CDR1 DFQATT, CDR2 SNEGSKA (reference sequence). The CDR3 is made up of 15 amino acids. RNA transcripts served as template for amplifying TCR beta CDR3 sequences. HTBI primers served in a first-round RT-PCR, which a second-round multiplex PCR followed. TCRdb called the multiplex PCR reads again in MiXCR, with one record for every CDR3 protein. Altogether over a million distinct CDR3 sequences are present, approximately 35% being singletons, with the ten largest covering 11%. At least ten counts were recorded for this clonotype.

The chain has TRBV20-1 and TRBJ1-5; D possibly corresponds to TRBD1 (5 bases). The sequencing sample was made of peripheral blood or thyroid tissue (not recorded which). This receptor was identified in an adult man with Graves' hyperthyroidism. CDR3 loop: CSAAPGRGGNQPQHF. For the CDR3, the DNA is TGCAGTGCTGCCCCAGGGCGCGGGGGCAATCAGCCCCAGCATTTT.